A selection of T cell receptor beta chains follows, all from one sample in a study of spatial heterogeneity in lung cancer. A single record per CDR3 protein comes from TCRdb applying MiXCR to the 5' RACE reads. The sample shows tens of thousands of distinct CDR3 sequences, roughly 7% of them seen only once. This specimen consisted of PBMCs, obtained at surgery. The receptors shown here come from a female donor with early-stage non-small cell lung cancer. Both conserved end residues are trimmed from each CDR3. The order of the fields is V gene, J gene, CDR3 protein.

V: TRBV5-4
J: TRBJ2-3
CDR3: ASSWKRTDTQY

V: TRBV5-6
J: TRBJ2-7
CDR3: ASSLIDRVGVSYEQY

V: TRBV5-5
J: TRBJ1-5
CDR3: ASSFLGETHQPQH

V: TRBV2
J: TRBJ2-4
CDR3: ASSWTSGEGISLNIQY

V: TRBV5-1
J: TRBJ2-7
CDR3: ASSLNPSGGATYEQY

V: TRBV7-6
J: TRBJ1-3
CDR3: ASSLRRGDTIY

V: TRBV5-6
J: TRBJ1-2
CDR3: ASSSDSFYGYT

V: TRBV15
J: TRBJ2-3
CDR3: ATSRDPNGVTQY

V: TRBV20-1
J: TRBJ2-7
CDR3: SAFPGQAPYEQY

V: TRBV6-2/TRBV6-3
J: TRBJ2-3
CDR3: ASSRRLAGGTDTQY

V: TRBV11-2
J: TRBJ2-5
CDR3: ASSLDRRTQY

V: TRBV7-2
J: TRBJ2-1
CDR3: ASSAGAASYNEQF

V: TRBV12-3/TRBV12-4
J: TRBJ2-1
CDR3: ASSGLAGSSYNEQF

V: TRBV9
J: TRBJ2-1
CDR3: ASSVEGLFNEQF

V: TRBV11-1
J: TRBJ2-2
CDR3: ASSLYARVSTGELF

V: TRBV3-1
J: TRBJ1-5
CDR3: ASSQLNSRRQPNQPQH

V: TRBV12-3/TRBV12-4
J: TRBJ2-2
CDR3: ASSLAGYTGELF

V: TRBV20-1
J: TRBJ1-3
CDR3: SASRDIGNTIY

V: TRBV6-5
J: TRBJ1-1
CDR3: ASSNDGMNTEAF

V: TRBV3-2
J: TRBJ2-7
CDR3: ASSQDGGVVPLYEQY

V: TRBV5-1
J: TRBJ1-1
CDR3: ASRKQGWGTEAF

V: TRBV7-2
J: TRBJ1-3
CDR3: ASSLAGSWNTIY

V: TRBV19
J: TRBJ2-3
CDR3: ASSKQGINTDTQY

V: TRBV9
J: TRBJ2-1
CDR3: ASSARPVWNEQF

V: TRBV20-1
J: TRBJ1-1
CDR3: SARGGAATEAF

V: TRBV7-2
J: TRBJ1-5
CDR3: ASSLRGGQPQH

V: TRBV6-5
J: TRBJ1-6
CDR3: ASSSRPNSPLH

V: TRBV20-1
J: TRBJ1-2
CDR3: SARREVYGYT

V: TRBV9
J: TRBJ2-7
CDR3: ASSVASTGPYEQY

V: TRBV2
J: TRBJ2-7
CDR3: ASSVSGGAGQQY

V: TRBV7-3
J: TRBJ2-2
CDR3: ASSLGGRKNTGELF

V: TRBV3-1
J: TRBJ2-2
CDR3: ASSTWGAGGGRNTGELF

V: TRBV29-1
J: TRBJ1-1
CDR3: SAAGDQGAEAF

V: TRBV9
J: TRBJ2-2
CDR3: ASSVISGTGELF

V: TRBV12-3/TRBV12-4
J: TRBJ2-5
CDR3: ASRTSGETQY

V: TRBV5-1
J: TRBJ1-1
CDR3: ASSSDREVSEAF

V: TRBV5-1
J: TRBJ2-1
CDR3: ASSLGQGKHNEQF

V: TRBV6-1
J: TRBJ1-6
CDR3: ASSDTTGGSRPLH

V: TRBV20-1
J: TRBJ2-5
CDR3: SASPTSAVETQY

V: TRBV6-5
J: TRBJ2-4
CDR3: ASRAEGWNIQY

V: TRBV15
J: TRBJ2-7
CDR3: ATSASLGEQY

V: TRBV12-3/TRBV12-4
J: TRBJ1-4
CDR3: ASSLSGLGRSEKLF

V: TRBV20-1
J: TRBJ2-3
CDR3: SARDPGGGLEDTQY

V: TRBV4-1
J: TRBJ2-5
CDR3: ASSQDLPQTEVETQY

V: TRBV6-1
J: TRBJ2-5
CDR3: ASRAGLAGMETQY

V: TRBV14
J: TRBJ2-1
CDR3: ASSHSQIGTGNYNEQF

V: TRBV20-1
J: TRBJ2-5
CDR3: SARDTIRETQY

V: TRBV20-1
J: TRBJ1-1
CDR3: SARPRGGNTEAF

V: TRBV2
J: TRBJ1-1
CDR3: ASTILSQGTEAF

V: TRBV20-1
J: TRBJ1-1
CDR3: SAKHLQVWGTEAF

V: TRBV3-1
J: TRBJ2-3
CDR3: ASSQGAKDTQY

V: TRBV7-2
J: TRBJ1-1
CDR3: ASRLLGWGTEAF